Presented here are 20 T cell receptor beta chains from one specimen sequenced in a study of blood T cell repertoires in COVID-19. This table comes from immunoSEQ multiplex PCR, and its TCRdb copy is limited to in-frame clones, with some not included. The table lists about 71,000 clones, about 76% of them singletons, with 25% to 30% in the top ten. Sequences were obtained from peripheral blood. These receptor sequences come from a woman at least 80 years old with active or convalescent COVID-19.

The CDR3: CASSFPGGFEQYF. The CDR3 DNA reads TGTGCCAGCAGTTTCCCCGGGGGGTTCGAGCAGTACTTC. This chain joins TRBV27 and TRBJ2-7; 7 bases map to TRBD2. This CDR3 has 13 residues. Trimming took 3 bases from V and 6 from J; bases not matched to a gene: 5. Germline V gene lookup returns CDR1 MNHEY and CDR2 SMNVEV (reference sequence).

This CDR3 reads CASSSGSGSTNEKLFF. CDR3 bases: TGTGCCAGCAGTTCAGGTTCGGGGTCAACTAATGAAAAACTGTTTTTT. J is TRBJ1-4 and V is TRBV7-9; D gene ambiguous. V was shortened by 6 bases and J by 0 bases, with 14 bases between the two germline ends. Germline V lookup: CDR1 SEHNR, CDR2 FQNEAQ (reference sequence). The CDR3 contains 16 residues. Filled out from reference TRBV7-9 and TRBJ1-4, the complete variable domain reads DTGVSQNPRHKITKRGQNVTFRCDPISEHNRLYWYRQTLGQGPEFLTYFQNEAQLEKSRLLSDRFSAERPKGSFSTLEIQRTEQGDSAMYLCASSSGSGSTNEKLFFGSGTQLSVL.

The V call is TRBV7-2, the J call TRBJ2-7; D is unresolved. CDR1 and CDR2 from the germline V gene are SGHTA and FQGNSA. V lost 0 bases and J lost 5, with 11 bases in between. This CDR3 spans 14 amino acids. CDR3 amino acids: CASSLASTSHEQYF. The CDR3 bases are TGTGCCAGCAGCTTAGCAAGTACATCGCACGAGCAGTACTTC.

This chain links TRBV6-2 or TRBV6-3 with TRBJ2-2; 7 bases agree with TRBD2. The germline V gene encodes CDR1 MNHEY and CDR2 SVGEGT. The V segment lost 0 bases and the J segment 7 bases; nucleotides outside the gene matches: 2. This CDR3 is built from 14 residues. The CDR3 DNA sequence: TGTGCCAGCAGTTACTCGAGGGAGGGCGGGGAGCTGTTTTTT. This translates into CASSYSREGGELFF.

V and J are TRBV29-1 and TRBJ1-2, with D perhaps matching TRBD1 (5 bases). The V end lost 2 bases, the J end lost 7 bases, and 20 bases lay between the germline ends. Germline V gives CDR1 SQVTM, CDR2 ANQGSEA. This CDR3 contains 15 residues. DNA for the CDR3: TGCAGCGTTGAATCACGGCAGATCAGGAGGGGTGGCTACACCTTC. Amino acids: CSVESRQIRRGGYTF.

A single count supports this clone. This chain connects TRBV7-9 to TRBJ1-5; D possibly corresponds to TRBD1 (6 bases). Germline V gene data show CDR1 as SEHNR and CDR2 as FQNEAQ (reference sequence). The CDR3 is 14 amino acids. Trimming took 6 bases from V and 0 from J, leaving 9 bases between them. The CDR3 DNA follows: TGTGCCAGCAGGGACAGCTATAGCAATCAGCCCCAGCATTTT. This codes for CASRDSYSNQPQHF.

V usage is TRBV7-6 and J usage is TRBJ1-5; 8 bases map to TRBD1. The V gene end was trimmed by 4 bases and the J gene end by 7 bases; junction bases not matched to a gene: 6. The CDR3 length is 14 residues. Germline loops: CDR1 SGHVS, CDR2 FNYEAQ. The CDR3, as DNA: TGTGCCAGCAGCTCCCAGACAGGGGACCAGCCCCAGCATTTT. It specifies CASSSQTGDQPQHF.

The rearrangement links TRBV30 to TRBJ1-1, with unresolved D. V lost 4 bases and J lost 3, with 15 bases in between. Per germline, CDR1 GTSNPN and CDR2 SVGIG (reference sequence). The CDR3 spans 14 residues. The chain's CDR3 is CAWTPGESDTEAFF. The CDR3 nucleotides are TGTGCCTGGACCCCCGGGGAATCGGACACTGAAGCTTTCTTT.

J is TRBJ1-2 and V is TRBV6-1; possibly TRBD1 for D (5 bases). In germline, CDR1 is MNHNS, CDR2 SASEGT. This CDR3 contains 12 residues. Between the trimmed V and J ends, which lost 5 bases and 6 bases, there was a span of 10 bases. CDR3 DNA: TGTGCCAGCAGTCCAGGGAACCATGGCTACACCTTC. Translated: CASSPGNHGYTF.

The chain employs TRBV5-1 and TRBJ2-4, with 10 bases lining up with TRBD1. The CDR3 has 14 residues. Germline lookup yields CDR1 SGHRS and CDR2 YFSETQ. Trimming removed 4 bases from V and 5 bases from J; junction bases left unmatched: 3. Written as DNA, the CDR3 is TGCGCCAGCAGCATCGGGACAGGGGAAAACATTCAGTACTTC. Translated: CASSIGTGENIQYF.

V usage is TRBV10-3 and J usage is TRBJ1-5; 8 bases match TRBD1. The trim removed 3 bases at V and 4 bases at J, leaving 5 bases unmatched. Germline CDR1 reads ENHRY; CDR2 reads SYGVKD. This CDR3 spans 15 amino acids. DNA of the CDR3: TGTGCCATCAGTGAATCGACAGGGGCTAATCAGCCCCAGCATTTT. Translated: CAISESTGANQPQHF.

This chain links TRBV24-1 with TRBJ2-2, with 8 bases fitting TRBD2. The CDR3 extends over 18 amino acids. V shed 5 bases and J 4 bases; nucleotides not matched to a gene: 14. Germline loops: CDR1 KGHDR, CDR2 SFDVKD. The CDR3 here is CATSGGGAAGGGTGELFF. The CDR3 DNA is TGTGCCACCAGTGGGGGTGGCGCCGCGGGGGGCGGCACCGGGGAGCTGTTTTTT.

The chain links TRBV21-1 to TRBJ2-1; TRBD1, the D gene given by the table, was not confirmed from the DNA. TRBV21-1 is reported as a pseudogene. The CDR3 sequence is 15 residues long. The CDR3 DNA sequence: TGTGCCAGCAGCAACAGACAGGGGGATTTCAATGAGCAGTTCTTC. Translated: CASSNRQGDFNEQFF.

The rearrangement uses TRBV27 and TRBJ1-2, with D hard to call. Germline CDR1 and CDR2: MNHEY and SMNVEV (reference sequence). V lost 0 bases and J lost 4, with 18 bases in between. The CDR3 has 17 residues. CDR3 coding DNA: TGTGCCAGCAGTTTATCGAGAGAACAAGCCGGGAGCTATGGCTACACCTTC. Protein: CASSLSREQAGSYGYTF.

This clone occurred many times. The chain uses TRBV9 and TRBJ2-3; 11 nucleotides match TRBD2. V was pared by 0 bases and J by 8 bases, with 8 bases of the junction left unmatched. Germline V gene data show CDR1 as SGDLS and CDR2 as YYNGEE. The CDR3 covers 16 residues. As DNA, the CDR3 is TGTGCCAGCAGCGTAGGACTAGCGGGGTCCGGGGGTACGCAGTATTTT. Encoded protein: CASSVGLAGSGGTQYF.

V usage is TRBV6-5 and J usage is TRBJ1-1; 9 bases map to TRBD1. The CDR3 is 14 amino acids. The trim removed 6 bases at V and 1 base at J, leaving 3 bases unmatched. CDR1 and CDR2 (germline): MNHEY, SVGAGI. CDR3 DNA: TGTGCCAGCAGGGACAGGGGTGGGAACACTGAAGCTTTCTTT. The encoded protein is CASRDRGGNTEAFF.

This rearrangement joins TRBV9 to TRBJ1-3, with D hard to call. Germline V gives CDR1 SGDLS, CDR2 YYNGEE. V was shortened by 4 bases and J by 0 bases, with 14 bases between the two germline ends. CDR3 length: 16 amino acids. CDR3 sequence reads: CASSFDTSLSGNTIYF. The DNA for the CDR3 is TGTGCCAGCAGCTTTGACACAAGTCTCTCTGGAAACACCATATATTTT.

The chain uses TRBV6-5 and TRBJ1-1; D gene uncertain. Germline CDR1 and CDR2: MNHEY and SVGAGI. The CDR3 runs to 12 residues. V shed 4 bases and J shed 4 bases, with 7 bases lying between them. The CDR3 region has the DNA TGTGCCAGCAGTTTAAATCCCACTGAAGCTTTCTTT. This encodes CASSLNPTEAFF.

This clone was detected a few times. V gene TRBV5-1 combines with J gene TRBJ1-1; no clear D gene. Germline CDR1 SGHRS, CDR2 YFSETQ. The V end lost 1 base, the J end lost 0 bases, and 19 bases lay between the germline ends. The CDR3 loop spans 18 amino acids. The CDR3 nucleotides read TGCGCCAGCAGCTTGAAACCCTTTAATCAGGCCTTGAACACTGAAGCTTTCTTT. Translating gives CASSLKPFNQALNTEAFF.

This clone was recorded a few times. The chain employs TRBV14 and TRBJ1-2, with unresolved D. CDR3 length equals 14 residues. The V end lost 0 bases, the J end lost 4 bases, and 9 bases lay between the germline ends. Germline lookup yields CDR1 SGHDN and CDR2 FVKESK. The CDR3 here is CASSQDLEGYGYTF. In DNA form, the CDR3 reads TGTGCCAGCAGCCAAGACCTAGAAGGCTATGGCTACACCTTC.